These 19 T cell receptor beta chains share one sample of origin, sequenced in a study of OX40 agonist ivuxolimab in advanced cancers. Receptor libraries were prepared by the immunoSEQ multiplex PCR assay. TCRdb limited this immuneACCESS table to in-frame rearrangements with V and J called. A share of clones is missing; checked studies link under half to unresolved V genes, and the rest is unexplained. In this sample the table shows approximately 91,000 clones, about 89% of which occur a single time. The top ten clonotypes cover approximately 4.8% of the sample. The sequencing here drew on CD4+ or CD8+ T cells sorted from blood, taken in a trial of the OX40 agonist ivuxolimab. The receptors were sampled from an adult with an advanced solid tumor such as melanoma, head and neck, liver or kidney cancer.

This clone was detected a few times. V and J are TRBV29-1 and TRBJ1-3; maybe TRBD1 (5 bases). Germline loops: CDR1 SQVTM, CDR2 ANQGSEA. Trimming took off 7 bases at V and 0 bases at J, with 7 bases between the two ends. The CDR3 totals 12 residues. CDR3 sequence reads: CSGQTSGNTIYF. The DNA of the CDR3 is TGCAGCGGACAGACCTCTGGAAACACCATATATTTT.

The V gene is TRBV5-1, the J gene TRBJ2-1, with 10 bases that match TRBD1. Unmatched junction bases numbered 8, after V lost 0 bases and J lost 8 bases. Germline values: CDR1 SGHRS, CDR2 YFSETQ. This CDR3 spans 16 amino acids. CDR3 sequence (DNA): TGCGCCAGCAGCTTGGTCGGGACAGGGGCTATCGATGAGCAGTTCTTC. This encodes CASSLVGTGAIDEQFF.

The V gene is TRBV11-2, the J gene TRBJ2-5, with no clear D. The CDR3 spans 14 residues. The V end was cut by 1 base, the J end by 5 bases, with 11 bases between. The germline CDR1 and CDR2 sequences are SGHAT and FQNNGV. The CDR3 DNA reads TGTGCCAGCAGCTTAGGCTCTATTGGGGAGACCCAGTACTTC. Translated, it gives CASSLGSIGETQYF.

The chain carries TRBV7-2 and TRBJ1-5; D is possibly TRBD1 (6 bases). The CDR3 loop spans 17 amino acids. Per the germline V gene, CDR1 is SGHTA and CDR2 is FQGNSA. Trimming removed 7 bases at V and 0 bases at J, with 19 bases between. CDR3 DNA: TGTGCCAGCATCCGGACAGACCAGAAATATAGCAATCAGCCCCAGCATTTT. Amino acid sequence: CASIRTDQKYSNQPQHF.

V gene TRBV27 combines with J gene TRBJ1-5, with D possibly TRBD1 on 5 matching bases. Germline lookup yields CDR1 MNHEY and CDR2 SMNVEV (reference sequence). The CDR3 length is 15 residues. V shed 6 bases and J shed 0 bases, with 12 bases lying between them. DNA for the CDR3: TGTGCCAGCAGGACCGGGGCGGCTAGCAATCAGCCCCAGCATTTT. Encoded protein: CASRTGAASNQPQHF.

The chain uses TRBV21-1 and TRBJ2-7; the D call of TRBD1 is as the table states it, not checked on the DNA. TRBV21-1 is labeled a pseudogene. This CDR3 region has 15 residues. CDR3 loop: CASSFQGGQTYEQYV. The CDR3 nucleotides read TGTGCCAGCAGCTTCCAGGGGGGTCAGACCTACGAGCAGTACGTC.

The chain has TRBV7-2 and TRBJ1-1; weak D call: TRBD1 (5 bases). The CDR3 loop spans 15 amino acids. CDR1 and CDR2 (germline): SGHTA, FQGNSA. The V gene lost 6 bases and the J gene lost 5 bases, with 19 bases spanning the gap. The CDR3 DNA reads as TGTGCCAGCAGTCGCGCCGGGTCGGGGGGAACTGAAGCTTTCTTT. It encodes CASSRAGSGGTEAFF. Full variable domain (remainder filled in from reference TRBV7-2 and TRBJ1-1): GAGVSQSPSNKVTEKGKDVELRCDPISGHTALYWYRQSLGQGLEFLIYFQGNSAPDKSGLPSDRFSAERTGGSVSTLTIQRTQQEDSAVYLCASSRAGSGGTEAFFGQGTRLTVV.

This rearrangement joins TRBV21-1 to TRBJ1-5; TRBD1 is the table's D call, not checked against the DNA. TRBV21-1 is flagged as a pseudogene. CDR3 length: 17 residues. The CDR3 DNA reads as TGTGCCAGCAGCAAAGCGTGGACAGCAAGTGACAATCAGCCCCAGCATTTT. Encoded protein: CASSKAWTASDNQPQHF.

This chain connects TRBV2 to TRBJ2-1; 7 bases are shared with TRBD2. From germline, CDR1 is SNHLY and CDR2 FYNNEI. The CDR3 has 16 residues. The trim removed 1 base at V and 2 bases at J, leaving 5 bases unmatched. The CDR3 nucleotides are TGTGCCAGCAGTGAAGGCCGAGCGGGACCCTACAATGAGCAGTTCTTC. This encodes CASSEGRAGPYNEQFF.

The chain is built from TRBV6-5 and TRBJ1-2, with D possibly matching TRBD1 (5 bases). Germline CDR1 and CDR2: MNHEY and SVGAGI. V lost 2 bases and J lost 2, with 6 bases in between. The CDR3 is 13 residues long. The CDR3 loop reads CASSYDSNYGYTF. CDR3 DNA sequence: TGTGCCAGCAGTTACGACAGCAACTATGGCTACACCTTC.

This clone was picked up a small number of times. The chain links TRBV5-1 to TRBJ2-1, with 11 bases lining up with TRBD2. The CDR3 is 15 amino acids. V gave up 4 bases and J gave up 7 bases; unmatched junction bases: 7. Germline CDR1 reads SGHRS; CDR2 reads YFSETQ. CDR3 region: CASSRTSGSRNEQFF. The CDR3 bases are TGCGCCAGCAGCCGTACTAGCGGGAGTCGTAATGAGCAGTTCTTC.

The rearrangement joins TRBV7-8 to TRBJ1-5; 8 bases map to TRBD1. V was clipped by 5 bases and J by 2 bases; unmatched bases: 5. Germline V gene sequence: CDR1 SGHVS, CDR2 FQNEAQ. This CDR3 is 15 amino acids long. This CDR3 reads CASSTDRAGNQPQHF. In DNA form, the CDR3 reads TGTGCCAGCAGCACGGACAGGGCTGGCAATCAGCCCCAGCATTTT. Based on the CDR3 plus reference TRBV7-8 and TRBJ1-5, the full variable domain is GAGVSQSPRYKVAKRGQDVALRCDPISGHVSLFWYQQALGQGPEFLTYFQNEAQLDKSGLPSDRFFAERPEGSVSTLKIQRTQQEDSAVYLCASSTDRAGNQPQHFGDGTRLSIL.

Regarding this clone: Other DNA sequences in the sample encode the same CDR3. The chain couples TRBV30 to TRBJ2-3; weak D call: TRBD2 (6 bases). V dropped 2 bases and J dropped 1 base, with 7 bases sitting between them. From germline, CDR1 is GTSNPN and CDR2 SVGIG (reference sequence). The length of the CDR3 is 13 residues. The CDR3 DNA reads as TGTGCCTGGAGTACGGGGGGCACAGATACGCAGTATTTT. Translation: CAWSTGGTDTQYF.

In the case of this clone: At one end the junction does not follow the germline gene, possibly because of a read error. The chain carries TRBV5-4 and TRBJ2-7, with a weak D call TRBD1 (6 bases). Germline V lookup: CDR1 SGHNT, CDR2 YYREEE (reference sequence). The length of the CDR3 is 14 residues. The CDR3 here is CASSLDRVSDEQYF. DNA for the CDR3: TGTGCCAGCAGCTTGGACAGGGTCTCCGACGAGCAGTACTTC. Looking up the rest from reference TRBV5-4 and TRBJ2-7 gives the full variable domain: ETGVTQSPTHLIKTRGQQVTLRCSSQSGHNTVSWYQQALGQGPQFIFQYYREEENGRGNFPPRFSGLQFPNYSSELNVNALELDDSALYLCASSLDRVSDEQYFGPGTRLTVT.

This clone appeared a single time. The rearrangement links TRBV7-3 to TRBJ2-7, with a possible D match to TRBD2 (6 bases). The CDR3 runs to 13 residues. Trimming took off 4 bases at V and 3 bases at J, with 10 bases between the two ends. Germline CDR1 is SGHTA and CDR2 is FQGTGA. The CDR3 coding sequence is TGTGCCAGCAGCTCCCTGGGGGGCTACGAGCAGTACTTC. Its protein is CASSSLGGYEQYF.

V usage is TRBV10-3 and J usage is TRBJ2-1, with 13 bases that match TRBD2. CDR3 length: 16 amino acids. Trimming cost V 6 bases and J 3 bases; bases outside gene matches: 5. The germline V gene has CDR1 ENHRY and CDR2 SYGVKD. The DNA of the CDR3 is TGTGCCATCAGAGAAGGGACTAGCGGGATCTACAATGAGCAGTTCTTC. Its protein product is CAIREGTSGIYNEQFF.

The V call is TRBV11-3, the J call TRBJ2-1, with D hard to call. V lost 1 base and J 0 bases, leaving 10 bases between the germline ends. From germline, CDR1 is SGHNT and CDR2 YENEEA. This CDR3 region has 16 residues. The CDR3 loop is CASSLVMTSSYNEQFF. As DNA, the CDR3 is TGTGCCAGCAGCTTAGTTATGACAAGCTCCTACAATGAGCAGTTCTTC.

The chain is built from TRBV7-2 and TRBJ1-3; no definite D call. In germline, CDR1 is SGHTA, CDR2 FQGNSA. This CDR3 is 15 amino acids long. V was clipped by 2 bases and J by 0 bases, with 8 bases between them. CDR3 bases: TGTGCCAGCAGCTTAAGCCGGAACTCTGGAAACACCATATATTTT. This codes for CASSLSRNSGNTIYF.

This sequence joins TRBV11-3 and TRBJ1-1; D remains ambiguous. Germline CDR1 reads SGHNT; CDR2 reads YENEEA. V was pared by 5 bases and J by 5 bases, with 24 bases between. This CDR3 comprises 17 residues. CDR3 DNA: TGTGCCAGCAGCCCTACAACCACTTGGAATAGAGTGACTGAAGCTTTCTTT. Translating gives CASSPTTTWNRVTEAFF.